These 21 T cell receptor beta chains share one sample of origin, sequenced in a study of shared T cell receptors in the human thymus. The assay was immunoSEQ multiplex PCR, and TCRdb's table has in-frame clones only and misses some. The table has about 730,000 clones, 70% to 90% seen once. This same sample was also taken into another study, of human thymus T cells.

The sample consisted of thymocytes. The origin of the receptors is a girl under three years old with a congenital heart defect.

This clone has more than one count but fewer than ten. This chain uses TRBV6-1 with TRBJ2-1; 9 bases agree with TRBD1. After removal of 7 bases from V and 5 bases from J, the junction contained 9 bases not matched to a gene. This CDR3 comprises 15 residues. Germline V gene lookup returns CDR1 MNHNS and CDR2 SASEGT. CDR3 residues: CASNDGQGRDNEQFF. In DNA form, the CDR3 reads TGTGCCAGCAATGACGGACAGGGGAGGGACAATGAGCAGTTCTTC.

This chain links TRBV11-2 with TRBJ1-1; 10 bases fit TRBD1. Germline V gene lookup returns CDR1 SGHAT and CDR2 FQNNGV. With 5 bases clipped from V and 4 bases from J, the junction kept 10 bases outside the gene matches. The CDR3 is 16 amino acids. The CDR3 protein is CASSKGQGGRGTEAFF. For the CDR3, the DNA is TGTGCCAGCAGCAAAGGACAGGGGGGAAGGGGCACTGAAGCTTTCTTT.

J is TRBJ1-1 and V is TRBV9, with TRBD1 matching 7 bases. V lost 4 bases and J lost 6; bases outside the gene matches: 3. Germline V CDR1 and CDR2: SGDLS, YYNGEE. This CDR3 has 12 residues. CDR3 DNA sequence: TGTGCCAGCAGCCCGACAGGGTCTGAAGCTTTCTTT. Its protein product is CASSPTGSEAFF.

This chain joins TRBV7-7 and TRBJ2-7, with 7 bases identical to TRBD2. Germline V lookup: CDR1 SSHAT, CDR2 FNYEAQ (reference sequence). The V and J ends lost 5 bases and 1 base, in that order; junction bases with no gene match: 5. The CDR3 is 14 residues long. As DNA, the CDR3 is TGTGCCAGCAGCCCGGGGGGTGGGTCCTACGAGCAGTACTTC. Its protein product is CASSPGGGSYEQYF.

The chain has TRBV5-4 and TRBJ2-7, with D uncertain. The V end was cut by 1 base, the J end by 0 bases, with 11 bases between. Germline V gives CDR1 SGHNT, CDR2 YYREEE (reference sequence). The CDR3 contains 15 residues. Written as DNA, the CDR3 is TGTGCCAGCAGCTTGTCGGCAGCTAGCTCCTACGAGCAGTACTTC. As protein: CASSLSAASSYEQYF.

The rearrangement uses TRBV5-1 and TRBJ1-2; 9 bases are shared with TRBD1. Germline V CDR1 and CDR2: SGHRS, YFSETQ. The trim removed 5 bases at V and 8 bases at J, leaving 10 bases unmatched. The CDR3 is made up of 14 amino acids. The CDR3 here is CASRETGGAKGYTF. The CDR3 DNA follows: TGCGCCAGCAGAGAAACAGGGGGCGCGAAAGGCTACACCTTC.

The gene calls are TRBV15 and TRBJ2-3; D gene uncertain. The CDR3 runs 13 residues. Germline V CDR1 and CDR2: LNHNV, YYDKDF (reference sequence). V dropped 0 bases and J dropped 11 bases, with 12 bases sitting between them. The CDR3 region has the DNA TGTGCCACCAGCAGAGATAGGCGGTCAGAGCAGTATTTT. Protein sequence: CATSRDRRSEQYF.

The chain recombines TRBV6-5 with TRBJ2-7; D call uncertain. V lost 0 bases, J lost 4 bases, and 13 bases lay in between. Germline V gene data show CDR1 as MNHEY and CDR2 as SVGAGI. CDR3 size: 15 residues. The CDR3 DNA sequence: TGTGCCAGCAGTTACTCGAAGTCGACACCATACGAGCAGTACTTC. This sequence encodes CASSYSKSTPYEQYF.

This clone showed up just once. The rearrangement uses TRBV6-1 and TRBJ2-5; D is possibly TRBD2 (5 bases). CDR3 length equals 13 residues. V dropped 7 bases and J dropped 3 bases, with 12 bases sitting between them. The germline CDR1 and CDR2 sequences are MNHNS and SASEGT. The CDR3 DNA sequence: TGTGCCAGCAAGGGTCGAGGGAAAGAGACCCAGTACTTC. This gives the protein CASKGRGKETQYF.

The rearrangement uses TRBV4-2 and TRBJ1-2; D might be TRBD1 (6 bases). V dropped 5 bases and J dropped 2 bases, with 15 bases sitting between them. There are 15 residues in the CDR3. Germline CDR1 and CDR2: LGHNA and YNFKEQ. DNA for the CDR3: TGTGCCAGCAGCTTTCAGGGGCACGAGAACTATGGCTACACCTTC. Residues: CASSFQGHENYGYTF.

The chain joins TRBV10-3 to TRBJ2-2; 9 bases agree with TRBD1. This CDR3 comprises 16 residues. J was trimmed by 5 bases and V by 0 bases; bases with no gene match: 4. The germline gives CDR1 ENHRY, CDR2 SYGVKD. Here the CDR3 DNA reads TGTGCCATCAGTGAGTCGACAGGGGGAAGAACCGGGGAGCTGTTTTTT. It translates to CAISESTGGRTGELFF.

The chain joins TRBV5-5 to TRBJ1-1; D might be TRBD1 (6 bases). This CDR3 is built from 14 residues. V was shortened by 0 bases and J by 1 base, with 7 bases between the two germline ends. Germline V gives CDR1 SGHKS, CDR2 YYEKEE (reference sequence). This chain's CDR3 is CASSLGGGNTEAFF. The DNA for the CDR3 is TGTGCCAGCAGCTTGGGAGGGGGGAACACTGAAGCTTTCTTT.

This clone has more than one count but fewer than ten. The rearrangement uses TRBV7-2 and TRBJ2-7; tentative D call: TRBD2 (5 bases). Germline lookup yields CDR1 SGHTA and CDR2 FQGNSA. This CDR3 has 17 residues. V was trimmed by 2 bases and J by 5 bases, leaving 22 bases between them. The CDR3 bases are TGTGCCAGCAGCTTAAGTAGCGTGTTTGGTCCGCAGGACGAGCAGTACTTC. It yields the protein CASSLSSVFGPQDEQYF.

In the case of this clone: At one end the junction does not follow the germline gene, possibly because of a read error. The sample carries other DNA sequences with the same CDR3. This chain connects TRBV30 to TRBJ1-6, with D possibly TRBD1 on 6 matching bases. Per the germline V gene, CDR1 is GTSNPN and CDR2 is SVGIG (reference sequence). The CDR3 runs to 15 residues. The CDR3: CAWRGKGVNNSPLHF. The CDR3 bases are TGTGCCTGGAGGGGAAAGGGGGTAAACAATTCCCCCCTCCACTTT.

The chain uses TRBV5-4 and TRBJ1-1; tentatively, D is TRBD1 (5 bases). The CDR3 covers 16 residues. Trimming pared 3 bases from V and 11 bases from J, leaving 26 bases between. Germline values: CDR1 SGHNT, CDR2 YYREEE (reference sequence). CDR3 residues: CASSSDPLTAREYAFF. The DNA of the CDR3 is TGTGCCAGCAGCTCTGACCCGCTGACAGCTCGTGAGTACGCTTTCTTT.

The chain has TRBV5-1 and TRBJ2-5; TRBD1 aligns across 7 bases. The J call is in doubt because the DNA end fits TRBJ2-7 better. Germline CDR1 is SGHRS and CDR2 is YFSETQ. The CDR3 is 14 residues long. In DNA, the CDR3 is TGCGCCAGCAGCTTGACAGGGGAAAGGAGCGAGCAGTACTTC. It codes for CASSLTGERSEQYF.

In regard to this clone: Other DNA variants within this sample encode the same CDR3. The rearrangement uses TRBV6-5 and TRBJ1-2, with TRBD1 matching 7 bases. The CDR3 totals 12 residues. Germline CDR1 reads MNHEY; CDR2 reads SVGAGI. V was clipped by 6 bases and J by 4 bases; unmatched bases: 2. CDR3 sequence reads: CASRRQGYGYTF. CDR3 nucleotide sequence: TGTGCCAGCAGAAGACAGGGCTATGGCTACACCTTC.

V and J are TRBV6-1 and TRBJ2-1, with D possibly matching TRBD1 (5 bases). Germline CDR1 is MNHNS and CDR2 is SASEGT. The CDR3 sequence is 14 residues long. The germline V and J ends were trimmed by 3 bases and 3 bases, with 9 bases remaining between them. The CDR3 DNA follows: TGTGCCAGCAGTGATCCAGGGAACTACAATGAGCAGTTCTTC. Encoded protein: CASSDPGNYNEQFF.

The chain links TRBV28 to TRBJ1-5, with D possibly matching TRBD1 (6 bases). CDR1 MDHEN and CDR2 SYDVKM come from the germline V gene. Trimming stripped 3 bases from V and 0 bases from J, with 21 bases between. This CDR3 region has 19 residues. CDR3 sequence reads: CASSFIRGTEGDSNQPQHF. The CDR3 nucleotides are TGTGCCAGCAGTTTCATTAGGGGGACCGAGGGAGATAGCAATCAGCCCCAGCATTTT.

V and J are TRBV11-2 and TRBJ1-5, with D perhaps TRBD1 (6 bases). CDR1 is SGHAT, CDR2 FQNNGV, per germline. The CDR3 spans 15 residues. V shed 5 bases and J shed 2 bases, with 13 bases lying between them. As DNA, the CDR3 is TGTGCCAGCAGCGGGGACAAGTGGGGCAATCAGCCCCAGCATTTT. As protein: CASSGDKWGNQPQHF.

This rearrangement joins TRBV9 to TRBJ1-1; no clear D. Per germline, CDR1 SGDLS and CDR2 YYNGEE. V lost 8 bases to trimming and J lost 4 bases, with 6 bases between them. The CDR3 sequence is 10 residues long. The CDR3 DNA sequence: TGTGCCAGTCATCCCACTGAAGCTTTCTTT. Amino acids: CASHPTEAFF.